The T cell receptor beta chain under discussion was sequenced for a study of blood T cell repertoires in COVID-19 (dated by TCRdb to about 2020). General notes on the study: Collaborator samples came from the United States, Italy and Spain and covered acute and convalescent phases of COVID-19. The material from the prospective study consisted of cDNA or gDNA derived from T cells, B-cell-depleted T cells, or PBMCs. Nearly every sample came with metadata listing a de-identified subject ID, COVID-19 status, age in years and sex. The samples were drawn from two sources: the first 160 participants of the ongoing ImmuneRACE study, and over 950 subjects contributed by 6 global collaborators. Subjects who had been exposed to COVID-19, were actively infected with it, or had recovered from it provided the deeply sampled blood TCRbeta repertoires that made up the dataset. Where available, HLA class I and class II types were taken from metadata supplied by the sample provider and were not determined by assay-based typing. The repertoires were released in a freely available public database intended as a resource for research on the immune response to SARS-CoV-2.

At one collaborating source in Seattle, patients were enrolled during active infection and were followed longitudinally through the course of disease. Whole blood was collected in K2EDTA tubes by collaborating institutions according to the institutions' own protocols. For TCRbeta analysis, collaborators shipped samples in one of three forms: frozen whole blood, isolated PBMCs, or DNA extracted from either of those sample types. To note about this clone: What this receptor recognizes is not known. No quality values exist for individual bases; no much larger clone is one base distant.

The investigation overall reported the following: The quantity of clinical and demographic metadata differed by source and by participant and was supplied without curation.

The immunoSEQ Assay, a bias-controlled multiplex PCR, was used to amplify TCRbeta CDR3 regions from genomic DNA. Per the authors' processing: Within the assay, amplification of reference gene primers was used to estimate how many nucleated cells each sample contained. Sequence reads were collapsed and filtered to measure the absolute abundance of every unique TCRbeta CDR3 rearrangement. Productive Simpson clonality was computed per sample as the square root of Simpson's diversity index over productive rearrangements. TCRdb stores this immuneACCESS table with in-frame sequences only. Part of the clones is absent; in the studies checked, under half of the shortfall reflects unresolved V genes, and no reason is known for the rest. The DNA gave D and trimming, while V, J and clone size come from that table. Across this sample there are over 250,000 clones, with more than 85% seen only once. The ten largest make up 2.2% of the sample.

Between the V and J ends, shortened by 2 bases and 6 bases respectively, the junction contains 11 bases. CDR3 length: 14 amino acids, cysteine to phenylalanine. Kept here is only the CDR3 DNA, which spans 42 bases and is read in frame from base 1. As encoded in the germline V gene, CDR1 is MRHNA while CDR2 is SNTAGT. Sequenced input: peripheral blood. This sequence uses TRBV6-4 and TRBJ2-1; a tentative D call is TRBD1 (6 bases match). The receptor comes from a woman in her thirties with COVID-19, enrolled during active disease. The bases are TGTGCCAGCAGTGACCCTTCACAGGGCAATGAGCAGTTCTTC. The resulting protein is CASSDPSQGNEQFF.